This T cell receptor (beta chain) was obtained from a study of blood T cell repertoires in COVID-19 (TCRdb year 2020). In terms of the full investigation: The collaborator samples originated in the United States, Italy and Spain and spanned the acute and convalescent phases of COVID-19. Where HLA class I and class II types were available, the types were taken from metadata supplied by the sample provider, not from assay-based typing. The sample metadata nearly always contained a de-identified subject ID, COVID-19 status, age in years and sex. The samples were drawn from two sources: the first 160 participants of the ongoing ImmuneRACE study, and 1,200 or so subjects contributed by 6 global collaborators. The material from the prospective study consisted of cDNA or gDNA derived from T cells, B-cell-depleted T cells, or PBMCs. The repertoires were released in a freely available public database meant as a resource for research on the immune response to SARS-CoV-2. The dataset comprised deeply sampled blood TCRbeta repertoires from subjects exposed to, actively infected with, or recovered from COVID-19.

Collaborating institutions collected whole blood in K2EDTA tubes following their own protocols. For TCRbeta analysis, collaborators shipped samples in one of three forms: frozen whole blood, isolated PBMCs, or DNA extracted from either of those sample types. As regards this clone: The antigen it recognizes is unknown. No clone much larger than this one lies a single base away; base qualities are absent.

Findings and caveats that apply to the study as a whole: Clinical and demographic metadata were provided uncurated, with the amount varying by source and participant.

TCRbeta CDR3 regions were amplified from genomic DNA by means of the immunoSEQ Assay, a bias-controlled multiplex PCR. In the source study's methods: Nucleated cell counts per sample were estimated from amplification of reference gene primers within the assay. To quantify the absolute abundance of each unique TCRbeta CDR3 rearrangement, sequence reads were collapsed and filtered. For each sample, productive Simpson clonality was calculated as the square root of Simpson's diversity index across productive rearrangements. What TCRdb holds here is the immuneACCESS table cut down to in-frame rearrangements. Part of the clones is not present; checked against another copy, under half of the missing clones reflect an unresolved V gene, and the others are unexplained. The DNA gave D and trimming, while V, J and clone size come from that table. The sample yields about 270,000 clones; around nine tenths were counted once. The ten largest make up approximately 8.2% of the sample.

This sequence was found in a man aged 40-55 years with active or convalescent COVID-19. Sequencing input: peripheral blood.

The nucleotide sequence reads as follows: TGTGCCAGCAGCGCGGGGGGTAACGAGCAGTACTTC. Its translation is CASSAGGNEQYF. The chain uses TRBV9 and TRBJ2-7, and TRBD2 aligns with 7 junction nucleotides. CDR1 and CDR2 are drawn from the germline V gene: SGDLS, YYNGEE. V ends up 3 bases short and J 5 bases short, with an unmatched junction base count of 2. The CDR3 sequence holds 12 residues, the cysteine and phenylalanine included. This entry keeps only the CDR3 DNA: 36 bases, framed from base 1.